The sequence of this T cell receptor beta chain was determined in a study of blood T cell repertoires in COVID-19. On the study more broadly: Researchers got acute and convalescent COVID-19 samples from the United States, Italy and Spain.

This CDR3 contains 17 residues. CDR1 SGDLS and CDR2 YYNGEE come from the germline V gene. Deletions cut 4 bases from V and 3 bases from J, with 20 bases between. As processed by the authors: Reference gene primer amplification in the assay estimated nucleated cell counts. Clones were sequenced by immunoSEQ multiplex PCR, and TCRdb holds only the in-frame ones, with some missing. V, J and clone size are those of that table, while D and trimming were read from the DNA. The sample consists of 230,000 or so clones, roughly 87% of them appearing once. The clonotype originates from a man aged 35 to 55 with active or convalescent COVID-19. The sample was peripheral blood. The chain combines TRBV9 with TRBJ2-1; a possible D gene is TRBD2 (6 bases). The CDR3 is CASSPFVAGRSYNEQFF. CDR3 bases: TGTGCCAGCAGCCCATTTGTCGCGGGACGTAGCTACAATGAGCAGTTCTTC.